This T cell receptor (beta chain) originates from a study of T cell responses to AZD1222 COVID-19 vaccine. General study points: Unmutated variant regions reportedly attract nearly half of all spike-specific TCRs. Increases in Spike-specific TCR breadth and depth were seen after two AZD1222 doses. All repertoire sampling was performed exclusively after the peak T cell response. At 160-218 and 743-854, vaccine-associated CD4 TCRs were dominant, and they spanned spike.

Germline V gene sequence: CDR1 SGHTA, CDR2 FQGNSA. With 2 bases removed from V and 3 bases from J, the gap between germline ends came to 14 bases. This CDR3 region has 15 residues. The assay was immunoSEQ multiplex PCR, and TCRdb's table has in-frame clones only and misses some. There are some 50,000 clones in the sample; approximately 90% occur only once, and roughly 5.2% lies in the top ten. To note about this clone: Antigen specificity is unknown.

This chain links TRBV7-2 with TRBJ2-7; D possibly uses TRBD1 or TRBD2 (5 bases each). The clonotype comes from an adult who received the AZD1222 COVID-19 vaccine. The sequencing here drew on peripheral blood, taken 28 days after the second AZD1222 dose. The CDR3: CASSLRLGPLYEQYF. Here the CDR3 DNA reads TGTGCCAGCAGCTTAAGGTTGGGACCCCTCTACGAGCAGTACTTC.